These 20 T cell receptor beta chains were sequenced from one sample in a study of OX40 agonist ivuxolimab in advanced cancers. The data were produced by immunoSEQ multiplex PCR, yet TCRdb's version contains in-frame clones alone and is incomplete. Counted here are 52,000 or so clones, over 80% occurring once; the ten biggest clones make up approximately 2.8%. The starting material was CD4+ or CD8+ T cells sorted from blood, obtained in a trial of the OX40 agonist ivuxolimab. The receptors shown here come from an adult with an advanced solid tumor such as melanoma, head and neck, liver or kidney cancer.

The V call is TRBV21-1, the J call TRBJ1-5. TRBV21-1 is a pseudogene. The length of the CDR3 is 17 residues. CDR3 sequence reads: CASSNFSLDRSNQPQHF. The CDR3 DNA follows: TGTGCCAGCAGCAATTTCTCCCTAGACCGAAGCAATCAGCCCCAGCATTTT.

The V and J genes are TRBV29-1 and TRBJ1-4; D ambiguous. In germline, CDR1 is SQVTM, CDR2 ANQGSEA. The CDR3 extends over 10 amino acids. The V end lost 6 bases, the J end lost 8 bases, and 7 bases lay between the germline ends. The CDR3 reads CSVRSEKLFF. The CDR3 DNA reads TGCAGCGTCCGCTCCGAAAAACTGTTTTTT.

The chain combines TRBV9 with TRBJ1-2, with unresolved D. The CDR3 sequence is 16 residues long. V dropped 3 bases and J dropped 4 bases, with 19 bases sitting between them. Germline V CDR1 and CDR2: SGDLS, YYNGEE. CDR3 residues: CASSGAEMGSGYGYTF. The CDR3, as DNA: TGTGCCAGCAGCGGAGCTGAGATGGGAAGCGGCTATGGCTACACCTTC.

V usage is TRBV5-1 and J usage is TRBJ2-6; 7 nucleotides agree with TRBD1. From germline, CDR1 is SGHRS and CDR2 YFSETQ. V was pared by 4 bases and J by 2 bases, with 3 bases of the junction left unmatched. CDR3 length: 15 residues. In DNA, the CDR3 is TGCGCCAGCAGCCTACAGGGGCCTGGGGCCAACGTCCTGACTTTC. It encodes CASSLQGPGANVLTF.

This chain connects TRBV5-8 to TRBJ2-1; TRBD2 might be the D (5 bases). CDR3 size: 15 residues. Between the trimmed V and J ends, which lost 5 bases and 15 bases, there was a span of 27 bases. Germline V gene lookup returns CDR1 SGHTS and CDR2 YDEGEE. Here the CDR3 DNA reads TGTGCCAGCAGACAACGCGCGGGCTTGCCAAGTAATCGGTTCTTC. Amino acids: CASRQRAGLPSNRFF.

The gene calls are TRBV7-6 and TRBJ1-3; D unresolved. The CDR3 length is 16 residues. Trimming took off 1 base at V and 0 bases at J, with 10 bases between the two ends. Germline loops: CDR1 SGHVS, CDR2 FNYEAQ. The CDR3 is CASSLGNSRSGNTIYF. The CDR3 coding sequence is TGTGCCAGCAGCTTAGGTAACAGCCGCTCTGGAAACACCATATATTTT. Full variable domain (rest looked up from reference TRBV7-6 and TRBJ1-3): GAGVSQSPRYKVTKRGQDVALRCDPISGHVSLYWYRQALGQGPEFLTYFNYEAQQDKSGLPNDRFSAERPEGSISTLTIQRTEQRDSAMYRCASSLGNSRSGNTIYFGEGSWLTVV.

The chain carries TRBV11-3 and TRBJ1-2; D gene unclear. V lost 4 bases, J lost 8 bases, and 8 bases lay in between. This CDR3 is 11 amino acids long. Germline V lookup: CDR1 SGHNT, CDR2 YENEEA. In nucleotides, the CDR3 is TGTGCCAGCAGCTCTATGGAGGGCTACACCTTC. This gives the protein CASSSMEGYTF.

This chain connects TRBV2 to TRBJ2-7, with D maybe TRBD1 (5 bases). Germline CDR1 is SNHLY and CDR2 is FYNNEI. The CDR3 loop spans 16 amino acids. Trimming stripped 3 bases from V and 7 bases from J, with 22 bases between. CDR3 nucleotides: TGTGCCAGCAGTGAGGAAACAGGAAGACTGGCCGGTGAGCAGTACTTC. Amino acid sequence: CASSEETGRLAGEQYF.

This sequence joins TRBV2 and TRBJ1-5; 8 positions match TRBD1. The V and J ends lost 7 bases and 5 bases, in that order; junction bases with no gene match: 4. The CDR3 consists of 13 residues. CDR1 is SNHLY and CDR2 is FYNNEI in the germline V gene. The CDR3 region has the DNA TGTGCCAGCAAATCAGGGGGCGATCAGCCCCAGCATTTT. It encodes CASKSGGDQPQHF. The full variable domain, with the rest looked up from reference TRBV2 and TRBJ1-5, is EPEVTQTPSHQVTQMGQEVILRCVPISNHLYFYWYRQILGQKVEFLVSFYNNEISEKSEIFDDQFSVERPDGSNFTLKIRSTKLEDSAMYFCASKSGGDQPQHFGDGTRLSIL.

V gene TRBV27 combines with J gene TRBJ2-7; D perhaps matches TRBD2 (6 bases). From germline, CDR1 is MNHEY and CDR2 SMNVEV (reference sequence). V was pared by 4 bases and J by 4 bases, with 14 bases between. The CDR3 is 14 residues long. CDR3 in DNA: TGTGCCAGCAGTTCGCGGGACCCTTCTTACGAGCAGTACTTC. Protein product: CASSSRDPSYEQYF.

This sequence joins TRBV4-1 and TRBJ2-7, with D perhaps given as TRBD1 or TRBD2 (6 bases each). V was pared by 1 base and J by 6 bases, with 13 bases between. The CDR3 is 14 residues long. Per the germline V gene, CDR1 is MGHRA and CDR2 is YSYEKL. CDR3 in DNA: TGCGCCAGCAGCCAAGGAGGGGGGAGAGGCGAGCAGTACTTC. Amino acid sequence: CASSQGGGRGEQYF.

The genes are TRBV25-1 and TRBJ2-1; weak D call: TRBD1 (6 bases). CDR1 and CDR2 (germline): MGHDK, SYGVNS. CDR3 size: 11 residues. Trimming cost V 9 bases and J 4 bases, with 7 bases left between them. CDR3 in amino acids: CASGQYNEQFF. Here the CDR3 DNA reads TGTGCCAGTGGACAGTACAATGAGCAGTTCTTC.

The chain combines TRBV7-2 with TRBJ2-3, with a tentative D call TRBD2 (6 bases). This CDR3 contains 13 residues. Trimming took off 5 bases at V and 5 bases at J, with 11 bases between the two ends. Germline V gene lookup returns CDR1 SGHTA and CDR2 FQGNSA. The CDR3 sequence: CASSTSGGDTQYF. The CDR3 DNA is TGTGCCAGCAGCACCTCCGGGGGAGATACGCAGTATTTT.

The CDR3 loop reads CASSLDYAVFGANVLTF. CDR3 nucleotide sequence: TGTGCCAGCAGCTTAGATTATGCGGTTTTTGGGGCCAACGTCCTGACTTTC. The rearrangement links TRBV7-9 to TRBJ2-6; no reliable D call. The germline V gene encodes CDR1 SEHNR and CDR2 FQNEAQ (reference sequence). Trimming took 1 base from V and 3 from J, leaving 13 bases between them. This CDR3 region has 17 residues.

Details on this clone: The sample has other DNA sequences that encode this CDR3 too. V usage is TRBV7-2 and J usage is TRBJ2-1, with a tentative D call TRBD1 (6 bases). V was clipped by 1 base and J by 5 bases, with 15 bases between them. Germline V gives CDR1 SGHTA, CDR2 FQGNSA. The CDR3 length is 16 residues. CDR3 region: CASSLVGARGDNEQFF. Here the CDR3 DNA reads TGTGCCAGCAGCTTAGTGGGGGCTCGGGGTGACAATGAGCAGTTCTTC.

This clone was counted only a few times. The genes are TRBV27 and TRBJ1-1; D is uncertain. Germline CDR1 reads MNHEY; CDR2 reads SMNVEV (reference sequence). Trimming took off 6 bases at V and 8 bases at J, with 13 bases between the two ends. This CDR3 is built from 12 residues. In DNA form, the CDR3 reads TGTGCCAGCAGGAGGGTGGGAGGGGAAGCTTTCTTT. This gives the protein CASRRVGGEAFF.

This chain joins TRBV18 and TRBJ2-5; 10 bases map to TRBD1. CDR1 is KGHSH, CDR2 LQKENI, per germline. Trimming took 1 base from V and 3 from J; bases not matched to a gene: 2. The length of the CDR3 is 15 residues. Written as DNA, the CDR3 is TGTGCCAGCTCACCACGTGGGACAGGGGAAGAGACCCAGTACTTC. Amino acids: CASSPRGTGEETQYF.

This clone was seen a single time. The V and J genes are TRBV7-3 and TRBJ2-5, with 7 nucleotides matching TRBD2. Germline CDR1 is SGHTA and CDR2 is FQGTGA. The CDR3 has 16 residues. The V gene end was trimmed by 3 bases and the J gene end by 2 bases; junction bases not matched to a gene: 9. CDR3: CASSFKRDIRQETQYF. The CDR3 DNA sequence: TGTGCCAGCAGCTTCAAGCGGGATATCCGACAAGAGACCCAGTACTTC.

The chain combines TRBV7-3 with TRBJ1-1; 7 nucleotides line up with TRBD1. Unmatched junction bases numbered 16, after V lost 5 bases and J lost 7 bases. This CDR3 comprises 16 residues. Germline CDR1 reads SGHTA; CDR2 reads FQGTGA. The CDR3 DNA reads as TGTGCCAGCAGCCCTAGGGGAGGACAGGCTGGCCATGAAGCTTTCTTT. Translating it yields CASSPRGGQAGHEAFF. Complete variable domain (other parts from reference TRBV7-3 and TRBJ1-1): GAGVSQTPSNKVTEKGKYVELRCDPISGHTALYWYRQSLGQGPEFLIYFQGTGAADDSGLPNDRFFAVRPEGSVSTLKIQRTERGDSAVYLCASSPRGGQAGHEAFFGQGTRLTVV.

This rearrangement joins TRBV10-3 to TRBJ2-2, with TRBD2 matching over 12 bases. V lost 5 bases, J lost 2 bases, and 6 bases stayed unmatched. The CDR3 spans 17 residues. Germline V lookup: CDR1 ENHRY, CDR2 SYGVKD. Here the CDR3 reads CAISSTSGGLNTGELFF. The CDR3 bases are TGTGCCATCAGTTCGACTAGCGGGGGCTTAAACACCGGGGAGCTGTTTTTT.